These 10 T cell receptor beta chains came from one sample sequenced in a study of blood T cell repertoires in COVID-19. Using immunoSEQ multiplex PCR, the repertoire was profiled, and TCRdb retains in-frame clones only, with some absent. This repertoire shows 100,000 or so clones, more than 80% found once; its top ten account for more than 8%. What was sequenced was peripheral blood. All receptors come from a woman aged 70 to 79 with acute or convalescent COVID-19.

This clone was observed a few times. V is TRBV12-3 or TRBV12-4 and J is TRBJ1-1; D remains unclear. V was clipped by 6 bases and J by 1 base, with 6 bases between them. The CDR3 consists of 12 residues. In nucleotides, the CDR3 is TGTGCCAGCAGCCCCCGGAACACTGAAGCTTTCTTT. This codes for CASSPRNTEAFF.

The chain uses TRBV29-1 and TRBJ2-1; the D is unclear. Germline V lookup: CDR1 SQVTM, CDR2 ANQGSEA. Trimming pared 4 bases from V and 0 bases from J, leaving 7 bases between. This CDR3 has 13 amino acids. The CDR3 nucleotides read TGCAGCGTTGTAACTAACTCCTACAATGAGCAGTTCTTC. Translated: CSVVTNSYNEQFF.

The V call is TRBV6-6, the J call TRBJ1-3, with TRBD1 matching over 8 bases. Germline CDR1 reads MNHNY; CDR2 reads SVGAGI (reference sequence). Trimming removed 2 bases from V and 7 bases from J; junction bases left unmatched: 10. CDR3 length equals 16 residues. The CDR3 sequence is CASSYDIQGAGNTIYF. CDR3 in DNA: TGTGCCAGCAGTTACGACATCCAGGGGGCCGGCAACACCATATATTTT.

Of note for this clone: The same CDR3 is also encoded by other DNA sequences in this sample. This chain joins TRBV30 and TRBJ1-2; 9 nucleotides match TRBD1. The ends lost 3 bases at V and 1 base at J; junction bases unmatched: 3. The V gene's germline CDR1 is GTSNPN and CDR2 SVGIG (reference sequence). This CDR3 is 14 amino acids long. Here the CDR3 reads CAWSEDRGNYGYTF. CDR3 DNA sequence: TGTGCCTGGAGCGAGGACAGGGGTAACTATGGCTACACCTTC.

The chain links TRBV7-3 to TRBJ2-3, with D perhaps TRBD2 (6 bases). The V end lost 3 bases, the J end lost 4 bases, and 8 bases lay between the germline ends. CDR1 and CDR2 from the germline V gene are SGHTA and FQGTGA. CDR3 length: 13 amino acids. CDR3 residues: CASSLGGPDTQYF. The CDR3 DNA reads TGTGCCAGCAGCTTGGGGGGACCAGATACGCAGTATTTT. Filled out from reference TRBV7-3 and TRBJ2-3, the complete variable domain reads GAGVSQTPSNKVTEKGKYVELRCDPISGHTALYWYRQSLGQGPEFLIYFQGTGAADDSGLPNDRFFAVRPEGSVSTLKIQRTERGDSAVYLCASSLGGPDTQYFGPGTRLTVL.

This clone has more than one count but fewer than ten. The V call is TRBV19, the J call TRBJ1-6; D is unresolved. The V end lost 3 bases, the J end lost 8 bases, and 8 bases lay between the germline ends. The germline CDR1 and CDR2 sequences are LNHDA and SQIVND (reference sequence). The CDR3 extends over 13 amino acids. The CDR3 DNA follows: TGTGCCAGTAGTATCGACGCGGATTCACCCCTCCACTTT. This encodes CASSIDADSPLHF.

V is TRBV28 and J is TRBJ2-1; 12 bases map to TRBD2. This CDR3 comprises 15 residues. The germline gives CDR1 MDHEN, CDR2 SYDVKM. With 11 bases clipped from V and 5 bases from J, the junction kept 10 bases outside the gene matches. In DNA, the CDR3 is TGTGCCGACCGACTAGCGGGAGAGGCGGACAATGAGCAGTTCTTC. Its translation is CADRLAGEADNEQFF.

This rearrangement joins TRBV29-1 to TRBJ2-3, with 10 bases matching TRBD2. The ends lost 8 bases at V and 4 bases at J; junction bases unmatched: 9. This CDR3 is 14 amino acids long. Germline V gene data show CDR1 as SQVTM and CDR2 as ANQGSEA. The CDR3 sequence is CSFVAGGGPDTQYF. DNA for the CDR3: TGCAGCTTCGTAGCGGGAGGAGGCCCAGATACGCAGTATTTT.

This clone has only one observation. The chain uses TRBV7-6 and TRBJ2-1; 9 nucleotides agree with TRBD2. Losses at the gene ends were 5 bases for V and 4 bases for J; bases not matched to a gene: 15. The CDR3 consists of 18 residues. Per the germline V gene, CDR1 is SGHVS and CDR2 is FNYEAQ. CDR3 DNA sequence: TGTGCCAGCAGCCTTCGGCGGCGCGGGGGGGAACCGTACAATGAGCAGTTCTTC. It encodes CASSLRRRGGEPYNEQFF.

This sequence joins TRBV29-1 and TRBJ2-7; 14 bases are a match to TRBD2. V shed 6 bases and J 6 bases; nucleotides not matched to a gene: 4. The CDR3 has 13 amino acids. CDR1 and CDR2 from the germline V gene are SQVTM and ANQGSEA. In nucleotides, the CDR3 is TGCAGCGTGGGGACTAGCGGGAGTCTCGAGCAGTACTTC. Translation: CSVGTSGSLEQYF.